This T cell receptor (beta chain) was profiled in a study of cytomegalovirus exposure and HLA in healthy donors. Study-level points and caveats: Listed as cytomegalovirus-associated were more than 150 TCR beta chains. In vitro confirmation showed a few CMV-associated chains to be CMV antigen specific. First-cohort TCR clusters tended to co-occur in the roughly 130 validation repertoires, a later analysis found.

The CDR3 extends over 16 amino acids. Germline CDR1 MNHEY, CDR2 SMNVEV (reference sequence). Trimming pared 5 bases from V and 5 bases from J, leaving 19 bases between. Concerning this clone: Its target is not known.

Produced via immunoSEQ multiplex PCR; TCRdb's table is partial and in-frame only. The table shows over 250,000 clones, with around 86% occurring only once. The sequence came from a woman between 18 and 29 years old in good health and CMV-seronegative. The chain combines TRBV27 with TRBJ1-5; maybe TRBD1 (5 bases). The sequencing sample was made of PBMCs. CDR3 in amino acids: CASSPYRIGLDQPQHF. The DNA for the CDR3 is TGTGCCAGCAGTCCTTACAGGATAGGCTTGGATCAGCCCCAGCATTTT.